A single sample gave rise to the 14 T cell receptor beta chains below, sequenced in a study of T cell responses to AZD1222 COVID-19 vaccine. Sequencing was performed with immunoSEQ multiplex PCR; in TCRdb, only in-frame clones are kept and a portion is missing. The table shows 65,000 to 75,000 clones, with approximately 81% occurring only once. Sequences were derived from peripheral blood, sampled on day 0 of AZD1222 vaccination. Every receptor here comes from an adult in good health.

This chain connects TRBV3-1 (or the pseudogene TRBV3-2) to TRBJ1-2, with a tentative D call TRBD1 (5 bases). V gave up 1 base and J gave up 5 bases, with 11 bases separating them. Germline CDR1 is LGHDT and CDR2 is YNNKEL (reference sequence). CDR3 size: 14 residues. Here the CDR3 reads CASSQGGGDYGYTF. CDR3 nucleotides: TGTGCCAGCAGCCAAGGTGGGGGAGATTATGGCTACACCTTC.

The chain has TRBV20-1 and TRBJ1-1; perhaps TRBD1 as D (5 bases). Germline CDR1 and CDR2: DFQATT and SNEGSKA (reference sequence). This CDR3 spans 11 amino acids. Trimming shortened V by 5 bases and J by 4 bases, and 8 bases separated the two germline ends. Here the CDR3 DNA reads TGCAGTGCTTGGAGGGGCACTGAAGCTTTCTTT. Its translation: CSAWRGTEAFF.

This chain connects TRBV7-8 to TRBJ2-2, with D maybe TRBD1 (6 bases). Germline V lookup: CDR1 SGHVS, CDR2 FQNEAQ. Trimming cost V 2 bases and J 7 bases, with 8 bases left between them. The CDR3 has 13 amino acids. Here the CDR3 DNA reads TGTGCCAGCAGCTTAACAGGGCTCGGGGAGCTGTTTTTT. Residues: CASSLTGLGELFF. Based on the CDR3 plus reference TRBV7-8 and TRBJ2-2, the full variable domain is GAGVSQSPRYKVAKRGQDVALRCDPISGHVSLFWYQQALGQGPEFLTYFQNEAQLDKSGLPSDRFFAERPEGSVSTLKIQRTQQEDSAVYLCASSLTGLGELFFGEGSRLTVL.

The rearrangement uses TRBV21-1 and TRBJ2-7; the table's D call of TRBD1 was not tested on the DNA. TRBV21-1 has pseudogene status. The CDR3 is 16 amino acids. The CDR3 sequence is CASSDYRDTQGYEQYF. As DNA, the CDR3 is TGTGCCAGCAGCGACTACCGGGACACCCAGGGCTACGAGCAGTACTTC.

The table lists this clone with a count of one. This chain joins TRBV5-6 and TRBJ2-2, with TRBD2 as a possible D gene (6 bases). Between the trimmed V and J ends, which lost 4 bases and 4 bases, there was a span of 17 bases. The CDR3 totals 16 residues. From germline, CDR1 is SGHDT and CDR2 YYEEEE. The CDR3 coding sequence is TGTGCCAGCAGCCCGCCGGGGGAGTCGGGCACCGGGGAGCTGTTTTTT. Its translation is CASSPPGESGTGELFF.

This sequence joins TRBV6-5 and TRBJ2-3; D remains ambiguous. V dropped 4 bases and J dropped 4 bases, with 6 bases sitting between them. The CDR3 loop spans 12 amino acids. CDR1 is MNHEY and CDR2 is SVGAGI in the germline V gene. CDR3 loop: CASSSRADTQYF. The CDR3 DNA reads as TGTGCCAGCAGTTCACGGGCAGATACGCAGTATTTT.

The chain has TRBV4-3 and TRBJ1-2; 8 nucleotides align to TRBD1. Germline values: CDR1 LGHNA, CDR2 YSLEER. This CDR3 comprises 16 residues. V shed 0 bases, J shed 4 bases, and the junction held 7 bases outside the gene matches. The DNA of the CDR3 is TGCGCCAGCAGCCAAGACAATCACAGGGGGTCCTATGGCTACACCTTC. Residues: CASSQDNHRGSYGYTF.

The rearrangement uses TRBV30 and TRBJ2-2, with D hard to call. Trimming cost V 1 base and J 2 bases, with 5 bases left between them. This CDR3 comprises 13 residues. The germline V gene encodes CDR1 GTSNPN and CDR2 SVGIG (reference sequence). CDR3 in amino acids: CAWSGGNTGELFF. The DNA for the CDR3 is TGTGCCTGGAGTGGAGGCAACACCGGGGAGCTGTTTTTT.

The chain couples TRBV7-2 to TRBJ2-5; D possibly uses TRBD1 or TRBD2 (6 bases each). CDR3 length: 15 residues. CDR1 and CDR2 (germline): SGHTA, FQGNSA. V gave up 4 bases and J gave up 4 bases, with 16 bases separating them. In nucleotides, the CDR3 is TGTGCCAGCAGCTGGGATGGGGGGCGCGGAGAGACCCAGTACTTC. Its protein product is CASSWDGGRGETQYF. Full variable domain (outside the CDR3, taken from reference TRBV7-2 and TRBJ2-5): GAGVSQSPSNKVTEKGKDVELRCDPISGHTALYWYRQSLGQGLEFLIYFQGNSAPDKSGLPSDRFSAERTGGSVSTLTIQRTQQEDSAVYLCASSWDGGRGETQYFGPGTRLLVL.

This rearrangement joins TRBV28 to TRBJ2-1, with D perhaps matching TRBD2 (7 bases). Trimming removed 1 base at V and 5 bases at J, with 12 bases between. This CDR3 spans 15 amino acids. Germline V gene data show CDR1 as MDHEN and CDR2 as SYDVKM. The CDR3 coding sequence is TGTGCCAGCAGTTTATCGGGGGGCTTAGACAATGAGCAGTTCTTC. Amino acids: CASSLSGGLDNEQFF.

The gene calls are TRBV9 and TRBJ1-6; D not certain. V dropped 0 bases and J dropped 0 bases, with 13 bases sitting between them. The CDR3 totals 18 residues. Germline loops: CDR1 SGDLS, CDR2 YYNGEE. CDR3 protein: CASSVGQTYSSYNSPLHF. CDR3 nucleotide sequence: TGTGCCAGCAGCGTAGGGCAGACGTACAGCTCCTATAATTCACCCCTCCACTTT.

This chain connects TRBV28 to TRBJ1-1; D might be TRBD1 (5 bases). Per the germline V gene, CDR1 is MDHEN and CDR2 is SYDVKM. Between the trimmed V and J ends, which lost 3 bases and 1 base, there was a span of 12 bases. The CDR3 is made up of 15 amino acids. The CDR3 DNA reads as TGTGCCAGCAGTTTGGGGACTGACAGGAACACTGAAGCTTTCTTT. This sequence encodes CASSLGTDRNTEAFF.

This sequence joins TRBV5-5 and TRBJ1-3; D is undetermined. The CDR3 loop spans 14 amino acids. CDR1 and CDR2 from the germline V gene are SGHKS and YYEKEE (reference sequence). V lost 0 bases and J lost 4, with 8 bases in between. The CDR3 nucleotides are TGTGCCAGCAGCTTGGGAGGCACGGGAAACACCATATATTTT. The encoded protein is CASSLGGTGNTIYF.

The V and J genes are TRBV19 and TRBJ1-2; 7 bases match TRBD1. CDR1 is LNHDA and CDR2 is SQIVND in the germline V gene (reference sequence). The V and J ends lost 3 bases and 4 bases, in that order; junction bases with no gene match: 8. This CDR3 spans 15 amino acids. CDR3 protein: CASSMTGSAGYGYTF. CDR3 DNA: TGTGCCAGTAGTATGACAGGGTCGGCAGGCTATGGCTACACCTTC.